The 5 T cell receptor beta chains presented below share a single source sample, sequenced in a study of T cell responses to AZD1222 COVID-19 vaccine (dated by TCRdb to the early 2020s). The intended sense of this specimen's time point label: baseline before first vaccination. Library creation used the immunoSEQ multiplex PCR assay. The table comes from immuneACCESS by way of TCRdb, which keeps in-frame sequences with V and J called. Part of the clones is missing from these tables; in studies checked, under half for an unresolved V gene and the rest for unknown reasons. In this sample the table shows 65,000 to 70,000 clones, around 83% of which occur a single time. The ten most abundant clones make up 9.5% to 13% of the sample. This material consisted of peripheral blood, taken on day 0 of AZD1222 vaccination. Source of these receptors: an adult in good health.

The V and J genes are TRBV6-5 and TRBJ1-2, with D maybe TRBD1 (5 bases). This CDR3 is 13 amino acids long. Per germline, CDR1 MNHEY and CDR2 SVGAGI. V shed 6 bases and J shed 2 bases, with 10 bases lying between them. The CDR3 DNA reads as TGTGCCAGCAGCCTGGCAGGGAACTATGGCTACACCTTC. Translating gives CASSLAGNYGYTF.

This clone was counted once. The chain combines TRBV7-2 with TRBJ2-7; no clear D gene. This CDR3 has 16 amino acids. CDR1 is SGHTA, CDR2 FQGNSA, per germline. V shed 2 bases and J shed 0 bases, with 14 bases lying between them. CDR3 protein: CASSLTIAVSSYEQYF. Here the CDR3 DNA reads TGTGCCAGCAGCTTAACAATAGCAGTGTCCTCCTACGAGCAGTACTTC.

The CDR3 here is CASSQWGQGRQETQYF. In DNA, the CDR3 is TGTGCCAGCAGCCAATGGGGACAGGGGCGACAAGAGACCCAGTACTTC. The J gene is TRBJ2-5, the V gene TRBV7-6; 10 bases are a match to TRBD1. The CDR3 runs 16 residues. V dropped 5 bases and J dropped 2; count of bases not matched to a gene: 8. Looked up from germline, CDR1 is SGHVS and CDR2 is FNYEAQ.

The chain is built from TRBV6-5 and TRBJ1-3; 7 bases agree with TRBD1. The CDR3 is made up of 13 amino acids. Unmatched junction bases numbered 2, after V lost 5 bases and J lost 4 bases. Germline V lookup: CDR1 MNHEY, CDR2 SVGAGI. In DNA, the CDR3 is TGTGCCAGCAGTCCAGGGGGAGGAAACACCATATATTTT. Translating it yields CASSPGGGNTIYF.

The rearrangement links TRBV6-5 to TRBJ1-1, with D perhaps matching TRBD1 (6 bases). Germline CDR1 is MNHEY and CDR2 is SVGAGI. The CDR3 is 15 residues long. Trimming took 0 bases from V and 1 from J, leaving 9 bases between them. CDR3 residues: CASSYSGGPNTEAFF. CDR3 sequence (DNA): TGTGCCAGCAGTTACTCGGGGGGCCCGAACACTGAAGCTTTCTTT.